Described below is a single TCR beta chain sequence and its context. As yet, its antigen is unknown. The PCR ran on 60 Vbeta and 13 Jbeta primers. Sequenced by immunoSEQ multiplex PCR; TCRdb stores in-frame clones only, minus some. The data hold about 130,000 clones, with about 73% observed a single time. These data originate in a study of cytomegalovirus exposure and HLA in healthy donors. Findings and caveats of the study: About 180 TCR beta chains were listed as cytomegalovirus-associated. Later analysis demonstrated an association between a missense DCLRE1C variant and TCR beta V- and J-gene trimming.

Germline V gene sequence: CDR1 MNHEY, CDR2 SVGAGI. The V gene lost 11 bases and the J gene lost 3 bases, with 11 bases spanning the gap. CDR3 length equals 13 residues. The chain is built from TRBV6-5 and TRBJ1-6; D is undetermined. The sequenced sample consisted of PBMCs. The sequence was obtained from a woman aged 40 to 49 in good health and CMV-seropositive. The CDR3 region has the DNA TGTGCCGCCGCGGGAAACTATAATTCACCCCTCCACTTT. Residues: CAAAGNYNSPLHF.